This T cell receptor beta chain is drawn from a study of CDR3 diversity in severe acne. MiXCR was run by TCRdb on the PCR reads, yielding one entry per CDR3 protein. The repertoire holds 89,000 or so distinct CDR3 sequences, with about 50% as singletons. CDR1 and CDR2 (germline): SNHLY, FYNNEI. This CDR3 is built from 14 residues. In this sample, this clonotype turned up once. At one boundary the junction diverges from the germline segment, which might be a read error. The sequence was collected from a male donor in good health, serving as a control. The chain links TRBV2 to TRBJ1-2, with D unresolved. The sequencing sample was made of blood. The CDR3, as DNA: TGTGCCAGCAGATCAGCGGCGCCCAACTCTGGCTACACCTTC. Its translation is CASRSAAPNSGYTF.